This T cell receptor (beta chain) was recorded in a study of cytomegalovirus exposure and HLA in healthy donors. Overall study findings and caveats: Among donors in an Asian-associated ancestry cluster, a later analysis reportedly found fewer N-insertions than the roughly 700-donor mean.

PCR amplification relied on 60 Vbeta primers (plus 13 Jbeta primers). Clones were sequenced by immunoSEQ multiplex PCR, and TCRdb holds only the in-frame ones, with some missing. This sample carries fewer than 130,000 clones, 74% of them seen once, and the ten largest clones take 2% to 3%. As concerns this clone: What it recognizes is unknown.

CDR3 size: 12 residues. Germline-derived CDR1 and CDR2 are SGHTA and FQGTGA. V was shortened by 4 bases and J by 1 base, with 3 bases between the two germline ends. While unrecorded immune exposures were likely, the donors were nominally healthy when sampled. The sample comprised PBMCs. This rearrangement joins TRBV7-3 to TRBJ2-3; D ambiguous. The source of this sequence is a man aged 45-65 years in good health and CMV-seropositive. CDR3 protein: CASSSGTDTQYF. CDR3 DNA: TGTGCCAGCAGCTCTGGCACAGATACGCAGTATTTT.